This T cell receptor beta chain was documented in a study of blood T cells in healthy people across ages (dated by TCRdb to 2013 to 2016). For context, the study as a whole: Template switching captured roughly one uniquely barcoded TCR beta cDNA molecule per two T cells in model experiments. To track age-related changes in TCR beta repertoire diversity, the study relied on deep sequencing normalized with unique cDNA molecular identifiers. Donors were grouped into four age groups: young (average about 15 years), middle-aged (around 39), aged (roughly 67) and long-lived (around 82). Donors of different ages were randomly distributed across sequencing lanes to avoid experimental bias. For two donors (one aged 18 to 29 and one aged 80 or older), the study analyzed two additional independent replicas of 1 million unique cDNA reads from the same blood draw. Paper-wide results and their limitations: Because profiling used bulk unsorted PBMCs, naive and antigen-experienced compartments could not be compared conclusively. As age increased, observed TCR beta diversity per million T cells dropped in a roughly linear way, and a significant reduction was already evident by age about 36. Compared with the aged group, more naive CD4+ T cells, fewer expanded clones and increased TCR diversity were shown by the long-lived group, suggesting age selection. Donor CMV infection status was unknown, potentially confounding age-related changes in expanded clonotypes. Observed TCR beta diversity correlated strongly with the percentage of naive T cells measured by flow cytometry. Estimates of total diversity based on one million sequenced T cells were considered lower bounds and underestimates.

Note on this clonotype: Its antigen is not yet known. No quality values exist for individual bases; no much larger clone is one base distant.

Library preparation was by 5' RACE. The listed sequencing device is Illumina HiSeq 2500. The second PCR ran for about 6 to 12 cycles and used a J-beta primer mix along with a sample-barcoded 5' primer. Each TCR beta cDNA molecule received a unique molecular identifier from a template-switch 5' adaptor carrying 12 random nucleotides. Each sample yielded at least 3 million CDR3-containing paired-end reads. The Mint cDNA synthesis kit, primed by a TRBC-specific oligonucleotide, was used to synthesize first-strand cDNA from all RNA. All cDNA was treated with uracil-DNA glycosylase and then went through a first 18-cycle PCR with the universal primers M1SS and BC2_uni_R. The authors processed their data as follows. For normalization, 1 million high-quality reads, each with a distinct molecular identifier, were randomly selected from each sample. Instead of being binned into consensus sequences, reads with shared molecular identifiers were discarded. MiTCR, with a Q25 quality threshold and the strictest error-elimination algorithm, was used for CDR3 identification, clonotype clustering and error correction. A nonparametric unseen species model with Euler transformation was used to estimate lower-bound total TCR beta diversity. TCRdb ran its own pipeline on the public reads, namely fastp trimming at Q25 and MiXCR clone calling, and kept in-frame beta chains. Every entry covers one CDR3 protein and lists the most common genes and DNA from its rows. It is TCRdb's table, rather than the study itself, that gives the V and J calls and clone size. The sample yields around 800,000 distinct CDR3 sequences; 62% were counted once. The ten top clones hold approximately 30% of the sample.

The CDR3 holds 15 amino acids from the cysteine to the phenylalanine. The only DNA kept is the CDR3, 45 bases in frame from the first base. V is clipped by 6 bases and J by 4 bases, and the sequence between their germline boundaries is 19 bases long. From the germline V gene (reference sequence), CDR1 is DFQATT and CDR2 is SNEGSKA. The donors were a few dozen Caucasian individuals from Russia, aged roughly 6 to 90 years, who were systemically healthy. Ten milliliters of peripheral blood were collected from each donor into EDTA-treated Vacutainer tubes. PBMCs were isolated by Ficoll-Paque density-gradient centrifugation, with at least 6 million obtained per sample. Total RNA, at least 6 micrograms per sample, was extracted from PBMCs with Trizol reagent. Naive CD45RAhigh/CD27high T cell percentages were measured by flow cytometry on a PBMC aliquot from every donor.

The chain uses TRBV20-1 and TRBJ1-5; TRBD1 is perhaps the D gene, given 5 matching bases. The receptor was derived from a man aged 25 to 45 in good health. Sequenced material: blood. The CDR3 protein: CSAQKGAGRNQPQHF. The DNA reads TGCAGTGCCCAAAAAGGGGCAGGGAGGAATCAGCCCCAGCATTTT.